These 4 T cell receptor beta chains originate from one sample sequenced in a study of breast tumors, draining lymph nodes, adjacent tissues. TCRdb re-analysed the multiplex PCR reads in MiXCR, keeping a single row per CDR3 protein. The sample records a few hundred thousand distinct CDR3 sequences, less than 35% being singletons. Breast cancer patients provided tissue from their axillary draining lymph nodes. Sequenced material: axillary lymph node tissue. The receptor set was obtained from a female donor with breast cancer. Some clones in this sample may be carry-over from other donors' samples.

In this sample, this clonotype turned up a few times. This chain uses TRBV5-1 with TRBJ2-5, with TRBD1 identical over 7 bases. The CDR3 totals 14 residues. V was pared by 4 bases and J by 2 bases, with 5 bases of the junction left unmatched. Germline-derived CDR1 and CDR2 are SGHRS and YFSETQ. The CDR3 is CASSIQGEQETQYF. CDR3 nucleotides: TGCGCCAGCAGCATCCAGGGGGAGCAAGAGACCCAGTACTTC.

The chain uses TRBV7-3 and TRBJ1-3, with D perhaps TRBD1 (5 bases). Germline CDR1 SGHTA, CDR2 FQGTGA. Trimming left V 5 bases short and J 2 bases short, with 22 bases between. The CDR3 covers 18 residues. CDR3 in amino acids: CASSPTSGGGRTGNTIYF. DNA of the CDR3: TGTGCCAGCAGCCCGACTAGCGGGGGAGGCCGGACTGGAAACACCATATATTTT.

As for this clonotype: Because it lacks the conserved phenylalanine or tryptophan at the end, this CDR3 is likely a read error. The CDR3 spells CASSQGSVLETQYL. As DNA, the CDR3 is TGCGCCAGCAGCCAAGGGTCAGTTTTGGAGACCCAGTACCTC. This chain joins TRBV7-2 and TRBJ2-5, with D hard to call. The length of the CDR3 is 14 residues. Germline CDR1 is SGHTA and CDR2 is FQGNSA.

This clonotype was seen many times. This chain uses TRBV12-3 or TRBV12-4 with TRBJ2-6; 8 bases agree with TRBD1. V gave up 5 bases and J gave up 4 bases; unmatched junction bases: 4. There are 15 residues in the CDR3. Here the CDR3 DNA reads TGTGCCAGCAGTATGCAGGGGGCCGGGGCCAACGTCCTGACTTTC. Protein product: CASSMQGAGANVLTF.